This TCR beta chain was observed in a study of T cell responses to AZD1222 COVID-19 vaccine. General study points: Possibly, clonal diversity was underestimated; donors were largely white British and included more females. Dominant at 160-218 and 743-854, vaccine-associated CD4 TCRs also spanned spike.

V dropped 5 bases and J dropped 1 base, with 12 bases sitting between them. CDR3 length: 14 amino acids. In germline, CDR1 is SGDLS, CDR2 YYNGEE. On this clone: Its antigen is not known.

This table comes from immunoSEQ multiplex PCR, and its TCRdb copy is limited to in-frame clones, with some not included. The data hold some 150,000 clones, with almost 85% observed a single time. The specimen comprised peripheral blood, sampled 28 days after the second dose of the MenACWY control vaccine. J is TRBJ1-1 and V is TRBV9; TRBD1 is a possible D gene (6 bases). The receptor was derived from an adult who received the MenACWY meningococcal vaccine as a control. For the CDR3, the DNA is TGTGCCAGCAGTGAGGGGGTAGGGAACACTGAAGCTTTCTTT. It encodes CASSEGVGNTEAFF.